A few counts support the clone carrying this T cell receptor (beta chain). TCRdb redid the calling of the 5' RACE reads with MiXCR, one entry per CDR3 protein. The sample lists roughly 700,000 distinct CDR3 sequences; around 8.6% were seen once. All donors comprised healthy Caucasians. The record originates from a study of identical twins. These data also featured in a second study, about yellow fever vaccine responses in identical twins.

The TCR comes from a woman younger than 35 in good health. Sequenced material: PBMCs.

The DNA of the CDR3 is TGTGCCAGCAGCCCTCAGCTGGGACAGGACCTCGGAAACACCATATATTTT. Protein: CASSPQLGQDLGNTIYF. The chain links TRBV3-1 to TRBJ1-3, with 8 positions matching TRBD1. Trimming removed 4 bases from V and 4 bases from J; junction bases left unmatched: 12. This CDR3 region has 17 residues. The germline CDR1 and CDR2 sequences are LGHDT and YNNKEL (reference sequence).